This TCR beta chain appears in the sequencing data of a study of blood T cell repertoires in COVID-19. The wider study: Both acute and convalescent COVID-19 samples were obtained from the United States, Italy and Spain. In each case, the material was cDNA or gDNA derived from T cells, B-cell-depleted T cells, or PBMCs.

Germline assignment: CDR1 SGHRS and CDR2 YFSETQ. Trimming removed 0 bases at V and 4 bases at J, with 11 bases between. The CDR3 extends over 15 amino acids. Authors' methods: Reference gene primer amplification gave estimated nucleated cell counts. Sequencing used immunoSEQ multiplex PCR; TCRdb keeps in-frame clones, though not all of them. V, J and clone size are taken as reported in that table, and D and trimming were inferred from the DNA itself. The sample contains about 21,000 clones, approximately 84% of which appear only once. Specimen: peripheral blood. This rearrangement joins TRBV5-1 to TRBJ1-3; D might be TRBD1 (5 bases). The clonotype comes from a man between 35 and 55 years old with acute or convalescent COVID-19. CDR3 in amino acids: CASSLEATAGNTIYF. CDR3 nucleotide sequence: TGCGCCAGCAGCTTGGAAGCGACAGCCGGAAACACCATATATTTT.